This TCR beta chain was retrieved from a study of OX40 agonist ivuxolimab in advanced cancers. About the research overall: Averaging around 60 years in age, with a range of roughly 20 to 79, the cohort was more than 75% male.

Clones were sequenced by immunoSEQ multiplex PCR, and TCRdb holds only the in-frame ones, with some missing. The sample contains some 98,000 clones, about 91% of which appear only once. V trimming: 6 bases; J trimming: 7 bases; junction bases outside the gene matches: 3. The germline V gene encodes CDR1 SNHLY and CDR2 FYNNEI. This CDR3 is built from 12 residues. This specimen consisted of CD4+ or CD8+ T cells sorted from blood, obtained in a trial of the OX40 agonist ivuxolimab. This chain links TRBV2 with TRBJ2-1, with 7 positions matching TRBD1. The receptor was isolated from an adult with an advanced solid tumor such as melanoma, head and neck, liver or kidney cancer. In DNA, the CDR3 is TGTGCCAGCAGCATCAGGGGGAATGAGCAGTTCTTC. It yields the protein CASSIRGNEQFF. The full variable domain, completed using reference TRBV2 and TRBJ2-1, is EPEVTQTPSHQVTQMGQEVILRCVPISNHLYFYWYRQILGQKVEFLVSFYNNEISEKSEIFDDQFSVERPDGSNFTLKIRSTKLEDSAMYFCASSIRGNEQFFGPGTRLTVL.